These T cell receptor beta chains were read from a single sample in a study of PD-1 blockade in classical Hodgkin lymphoma. The table came from immunoSEQ multiplex PCR; TCRdb's copy has only in-frame clones and leaves some out. The sample holds about 58,000 clones; around 93% are singletons and the top ten take 8% to 13%. Source: peripheral blood mononuclear cells (PBMCs), taken before the second cycle of nivolumab. The origin of the receptors is a human donor with classical Hodgkin lymphoma. Both conserved end residues are part of each CDR3. A D gene is named only where the DNA matches it firmly.

V: TRBV5-1; D: TRBD1; CDR3: CASYWTTGQAGELFF
V: TRBV30; D: TRBD1; CDR3: CAWSPRGWDRGEKLFF
V: TRBV6-5; D: TRBD2; CDR3: CASRRTSGSSYEQYF
V: TRBV4-2; D: TRBD2; CDR3: CASSQGPSGRAQETQYF
V: TRBV18; D: .; CDR3: CASSPRSDSTYGNTIYF
V: TRBV6-5; D: TRBD2; CDR3: CASSPTSGGYNEQFF
V: TRBV5-1; D: .; CDR3: CASSPPRVFRPGNTIYF
V: TRBV5-1; D: .; CDR3: CASSLEIAANTGELFF
V: TRBV5-6; D: .; CDR3: CASSLRGTHQPQHF
V: TRBV19; D: TRBD1; CDR3: CASSTDRERAKGNQPQHF
V: TRBV7-6; D: .; CDR3: CASSLDPIQAKNTEAFF
V: TRBV4-1; D: .; CDR3: CASSQDRVNYGYTF
V: TRBV19; D: .; CDR3: CASTRTWPGADTQYF
V: TRBV14; D: .; CDR3: CASSQTGTTNEKLFF